This T cell receptor beta chain was sequenced during a study of blood T cell repertoires in COVID-19. Study as a whole: Specimens from acute and convalescent COVID-19 originated in the United States, Italy and Spain.

As originally analysed: Reference gene primer amplification gave nucleated cell count estimates. The data were produced by immunoSEQ multiplex PCR, yet TCRdb's version contains in-frame clones alone and is incomplete. V and J calls and clone size are as listed in that table; D and trimming were resolved from the DNA. Of roughly 250,000 clones in the sample, about nine tenths were seen once. Trimming cost V 2 bases and J 6 bases, with 13 bases left between them. The CDR3 covers 14 residues. Germline V gene data show CDR1 as KGHSH and CDR2 as LQKENI. Sequences were obtained from peripheral blood. This sequence joins TRBV18 and TRBJ1-2; D is unclear. This TCR came from a man aged 40-49 years who had recovered from COVID-19. The CDR3 region has the DNA TGTGCCAGCTCACCAAGTTCAAGCGGGAATGGCTACACCTTC. This translates into CASSPSSSGNGYTF.